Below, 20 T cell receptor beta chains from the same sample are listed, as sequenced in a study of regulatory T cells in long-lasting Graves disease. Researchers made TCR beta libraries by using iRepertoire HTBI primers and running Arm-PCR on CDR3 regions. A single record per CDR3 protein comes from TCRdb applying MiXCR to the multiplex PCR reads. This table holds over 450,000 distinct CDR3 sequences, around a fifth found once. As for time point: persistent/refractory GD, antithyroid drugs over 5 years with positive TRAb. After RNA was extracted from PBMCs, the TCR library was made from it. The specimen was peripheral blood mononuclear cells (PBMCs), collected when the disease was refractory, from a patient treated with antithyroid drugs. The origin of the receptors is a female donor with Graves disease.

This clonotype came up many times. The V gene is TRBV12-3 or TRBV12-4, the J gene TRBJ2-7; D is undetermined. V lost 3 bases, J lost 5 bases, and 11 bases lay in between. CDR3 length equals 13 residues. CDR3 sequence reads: CASSLKLVDEQYF. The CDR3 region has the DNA TGTGCCAGCAGTTTGAAATTGGTAGACGAGCAGTACTTC.

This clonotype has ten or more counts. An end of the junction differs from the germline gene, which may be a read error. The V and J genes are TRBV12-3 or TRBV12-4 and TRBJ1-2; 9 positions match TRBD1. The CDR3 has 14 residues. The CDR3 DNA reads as TGTGCCAGCAGCTTAGGACAGGGGTACTATGGCTACACCTTC. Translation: CASSLGQGYYGYTF.

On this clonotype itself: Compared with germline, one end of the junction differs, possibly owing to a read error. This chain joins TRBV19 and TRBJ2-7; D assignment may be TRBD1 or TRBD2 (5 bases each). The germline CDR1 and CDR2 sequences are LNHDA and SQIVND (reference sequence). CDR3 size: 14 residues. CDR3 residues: CASSTWGPGYEQHF. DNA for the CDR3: TGTGCCAGTAGCACGTGGGGACCAGGTTACGAGCAGCACTTC.

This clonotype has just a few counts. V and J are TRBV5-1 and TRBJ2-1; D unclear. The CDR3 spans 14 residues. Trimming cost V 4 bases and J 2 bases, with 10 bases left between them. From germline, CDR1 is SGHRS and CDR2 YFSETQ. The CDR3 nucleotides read TGCGCCAGCAGCACTGGCAACACCTACAATGAGCAGTTCTTC. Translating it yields CASSTGNTYNEQFF.

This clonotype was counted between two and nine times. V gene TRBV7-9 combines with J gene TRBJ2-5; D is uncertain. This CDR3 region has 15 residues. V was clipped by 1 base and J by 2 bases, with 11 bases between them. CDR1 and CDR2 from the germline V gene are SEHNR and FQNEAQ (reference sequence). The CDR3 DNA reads TGTGCCAGCAGCTTAGTATGGTCAGATCAAGAGACCCAGTACTTC. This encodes CASSLVWSDQETQYF.

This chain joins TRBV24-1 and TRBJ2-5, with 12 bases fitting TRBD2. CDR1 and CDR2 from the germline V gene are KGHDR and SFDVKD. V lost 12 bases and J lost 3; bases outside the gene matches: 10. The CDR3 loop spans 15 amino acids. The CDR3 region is CAVSGASGREETQYF. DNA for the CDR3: TGTGCCGTCAGTGGGGCTAGCGGGAGGGAAGAGACCCAGTACTTC.

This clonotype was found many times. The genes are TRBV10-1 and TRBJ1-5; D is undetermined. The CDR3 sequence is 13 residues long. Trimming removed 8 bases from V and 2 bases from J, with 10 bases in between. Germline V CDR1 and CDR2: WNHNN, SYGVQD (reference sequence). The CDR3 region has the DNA TGCGCCAGCCAAAAAGATGGCAATCAGCCCCAGCATTTT. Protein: CASQKDGNQPQHF.

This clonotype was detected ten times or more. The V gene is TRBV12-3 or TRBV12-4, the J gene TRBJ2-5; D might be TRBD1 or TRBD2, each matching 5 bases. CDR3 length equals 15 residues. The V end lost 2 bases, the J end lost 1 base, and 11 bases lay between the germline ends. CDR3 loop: CASSLNAGTQETQYF. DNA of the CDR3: TGTGCCAGCAGTTTAAACGCCGGGACCCAAGAGACCCAGTACTTC.

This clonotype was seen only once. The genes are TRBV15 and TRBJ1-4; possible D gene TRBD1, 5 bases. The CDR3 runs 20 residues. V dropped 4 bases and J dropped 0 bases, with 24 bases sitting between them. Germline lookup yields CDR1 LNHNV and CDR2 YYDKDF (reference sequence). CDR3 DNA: TGTGCCACCAGCACATCAAAAAGGACATTAGGATCTTCAACTAATGAAAAACTGTTTTTT. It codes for CATSTSKRTLGSSTNEKLFF.

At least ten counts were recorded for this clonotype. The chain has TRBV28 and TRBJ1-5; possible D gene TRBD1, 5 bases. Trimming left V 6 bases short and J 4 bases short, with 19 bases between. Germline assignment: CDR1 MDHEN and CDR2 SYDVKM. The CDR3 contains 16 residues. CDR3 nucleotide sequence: TGTGCCAGCAGCTCTATCGACAGTATACTAAATCAGCCCCAGCATTTT. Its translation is CASSSIDSILNQPQHF. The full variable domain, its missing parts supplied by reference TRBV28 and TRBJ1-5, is DVKVTQSSRYLVKRTGEKVFLECVQDMDHENMFWYRQDPGLGLRLIYFSYDVKMKEKGDIPEGYSVSREKKERFSLILESASTNQTSMYLCASSSIDSILNQPQHFGDGTRLSIL.

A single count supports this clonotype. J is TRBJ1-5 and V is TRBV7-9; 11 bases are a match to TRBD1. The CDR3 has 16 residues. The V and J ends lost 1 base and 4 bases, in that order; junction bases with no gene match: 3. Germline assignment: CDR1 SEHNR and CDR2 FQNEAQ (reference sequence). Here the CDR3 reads CASSLGGQGANQPQHF. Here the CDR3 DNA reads TGTGCCAGCAGCTTAGGCGGACAGGGGGCAAATCAGCCCCAGCATTTT.

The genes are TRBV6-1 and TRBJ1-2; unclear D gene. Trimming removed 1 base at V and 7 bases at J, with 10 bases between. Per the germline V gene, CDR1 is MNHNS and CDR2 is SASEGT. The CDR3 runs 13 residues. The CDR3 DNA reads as TGTGCCAGCAGTGAAGAGTGGCAGCCTGGCTACACCTTC. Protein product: CASSEEWQPGYTF.

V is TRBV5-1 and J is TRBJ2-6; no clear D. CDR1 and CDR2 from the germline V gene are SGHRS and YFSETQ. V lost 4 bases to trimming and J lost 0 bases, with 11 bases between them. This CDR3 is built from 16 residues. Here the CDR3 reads CASSPFADSGANVLTF. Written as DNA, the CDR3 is TGCGCCAGCAGCCCCTTTGCAGACTCTGGGGCCAACGTCCTGACTTTC.

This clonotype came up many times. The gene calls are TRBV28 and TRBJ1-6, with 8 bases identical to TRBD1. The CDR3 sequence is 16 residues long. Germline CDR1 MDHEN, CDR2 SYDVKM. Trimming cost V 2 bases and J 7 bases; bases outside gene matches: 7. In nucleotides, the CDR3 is TGTGCCAGCAGTTTAACGACCGGGACAGGAAATTCACCCCTCCACTTT. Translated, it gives CASSLTTGTGNSPLHF.

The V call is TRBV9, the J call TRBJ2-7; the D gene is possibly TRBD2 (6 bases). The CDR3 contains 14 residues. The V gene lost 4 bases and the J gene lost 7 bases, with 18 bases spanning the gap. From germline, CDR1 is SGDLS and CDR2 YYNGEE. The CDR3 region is CASSPRDWGGEQYF. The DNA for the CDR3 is TGTGCCAGCAGCCCCCGGGACTGGGGTGGTGAGCAGTACTTC. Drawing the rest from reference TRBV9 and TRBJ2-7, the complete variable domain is DSGVTQTPKHLITATGQRVTLRCSPRSGDLSVYWYQQSLDQGLQFLIQYYNGEERAKGNILERFSAQQFPDLHSELNLSSLELGDSALYFCASSPRDWGGEQYFGPGTRLTVT.

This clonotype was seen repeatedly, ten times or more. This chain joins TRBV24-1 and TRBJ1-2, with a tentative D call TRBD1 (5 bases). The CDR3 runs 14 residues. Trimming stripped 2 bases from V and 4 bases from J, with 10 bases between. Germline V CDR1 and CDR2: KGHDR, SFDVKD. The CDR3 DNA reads TGTGCCACCAGTGATTCCGGGGCCTTCTATGGCTACACCTTC. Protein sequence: CATSDSGAFYGYTF.

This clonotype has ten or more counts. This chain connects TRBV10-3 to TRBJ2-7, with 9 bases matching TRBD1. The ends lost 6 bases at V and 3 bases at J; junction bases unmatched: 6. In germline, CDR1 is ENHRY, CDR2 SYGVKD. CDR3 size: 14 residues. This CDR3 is CAISTGTGSYEQYF. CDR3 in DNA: TGTGCCATCAGCACCGGGACAGGGAGCTACGAGCAGTACTTC.

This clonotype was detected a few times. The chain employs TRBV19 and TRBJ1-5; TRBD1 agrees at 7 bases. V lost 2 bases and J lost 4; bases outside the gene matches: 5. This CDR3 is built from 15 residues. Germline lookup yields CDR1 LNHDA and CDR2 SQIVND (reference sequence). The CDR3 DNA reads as TGTGCCAGTAGTATATTCGGGACAGTGAATCAGCCCCAGCATTTT. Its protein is CASSIFGTVNQPQHF.

In DNA form, the CDR3 reads TGTGCCAGCGCGAGAGGACAGGGGGCTTGGAATGAGCAGTTCTTC. It codes for CASARGQGAWNEQFF. The rearrangement joins TRBV2 to TRBJ2-1, with 11 bases matching TRBD1. V lost 8 bases to trimming and J lost 7 bases; unmatched junction nucleotides: 10. This CDR3 contains 15 residues. Germline V gene sequence: CDR1 SNHLY, CDR2 FYNNEI.

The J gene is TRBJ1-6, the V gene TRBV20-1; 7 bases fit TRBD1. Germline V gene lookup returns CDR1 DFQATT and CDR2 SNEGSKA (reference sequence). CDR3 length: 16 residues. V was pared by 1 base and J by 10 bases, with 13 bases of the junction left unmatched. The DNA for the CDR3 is TGCAGTGCTAGAGCGCGCCCGGGACAGAGTGACTCACCCCTCCACTTT. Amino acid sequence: CSARARPGQSDSPLHF.